This T cell receptor (beta chain) was identified in a study of regulatory T cells in long-lasting Graves disease. Time point here: persistent/refractory GD, antithyroid drugs over 5 years with positive TRAb. After RNA was extracted from PBMCs, the TCR library was made from it. The TCR beta library used iRepertoire HTBI primers with Arm-PCR amplification of CDR3. MiXCR was run by TCRdb on the multiplex PCR reads, yielding one entry per CDR3 protein. The sample has about 660,000 distinct CDR3 sequences, 25% to 35% seen once. This CDR3 spans 17 amino acids. V dropped 1 base and J dropped 2; count of bases not matched to a gene: 7. Germline-derived CDR1 and CDR2 are SGHAT and FQNNGV.

This TCR derives from a female donor with Graves disease. The sequenced sample was peripheral blood mononuclear cells (PBMCs), obtained when the disease was refractory, from a patient treated with antithyroid drugs. This chain connects TRBV11-2 to TRBJ2-5; 10 nucleotides agree with TRBD2. In nucleotides, the CDR3 is TGTGCCAGCAGCTTAGCCTGGACTAGCGGAACTCAAGAGACCCAGTACTTC. Protein product: CASSLAWTSGTQETQYF.